These T cell receptor beta chains were read from a single sample in a study of T-cell reconstitution after alpha-beta-depleted transplantation in children. TCRdb recomputed calls from the PCR reads with MiXCR, one row per CDR3 protein. The sample shows a few hundred thousand distinct CDR3 sequences, around 9.9% of them seen only once. This sample comprised PBMCs from the stem cell graft donor, obtained from the stem cell graft. The receptors shown here come from a human donor who donated a stem cell graft to a child with acute myeloid leukemia. Both conserved end residues are part of each CDR3. The order of the fields is D gene, clone size, V gene, J gene, CDR3 DNA, CDR3 protein. The D gene is left open where the match is weak. Expanded clones get a size class; other rows say once, few or many, or leave the size out.

d_gene: NA
abundance: few
v_gene: TRBV5-1
j_gene: TRBJ2-2
CDR3nt: TGCGCCAGCAGCTTCGTTACGGGCGGGGAGCTGTTTTTT
CDR3aa: CASSFVTGGELFF

d_gene: TRBD2
abundance: NA
v_gene: TRBV12-3/TRBV12-4
j_gene: TRBJ2-7
CDR3nt: TGTGCCAGCAGCGGGGGGGGTTTAGGGGCGCGGGAGCAGTACTTC
CDR3aa: CASSGGGLGAREQYF

d_gene: NA
abundance: NA
v_gene: TRBV7-2
j_gene: TRBJ2-3
CDR3nt: TGTGCCAGCAGCCATAGCGGCTCAGATACGCAGTATTTT
CDR3aa: CASSHSGSDTQYF

d_gene: TRBD1
abundance: NA
v_gene: TRBV15
j_gene: TRBJ2-1
CDR3nt: TGTGCCACCAGCAGAGACGACAGGGGTAAGGATTTTACCCTCTACAATGAGCAGTTCTTC
CDR3aa: CATSRDDRGKDFTLYNEQFF

d_gene: TRBD1
abundance: few
v_gene: TRBV10-2
j_gene: TRBJ1-4
CDR3nt: TGCGCCAGCAGGCGGGGACAGCTAGATAATGAAAAACTGTTTTTT
CDR3aa: CASRRGQLDNEKLFF

d_gene: NA
abundance: NA
v_gene: TRBV29-1
j_gene: TRBJ2-7
CDR3nt: TGCAGCGGAACCCGGGACAACTCCTACGAGCAGTACTTC
CDR3aa: CSGTRDNSYEQYF

d_gene: NA
abundance: few
v_gene: TRBV14
j_gene: TRBJ2-7
CDR3nt: TGTGCCAGCAGCCAAGTTGGGCAGGCTTATTACGAGCAGTACTTC
CDR3aa: CASSQVGQAYYEQYF

d_gene: NA
abundance: few
v_gene: TRBV5-5
j_gene: TRBJ2-1
CDR3nt: TGTGCCAGCAGCCCAAGGGCGGGCGCCTACAATGAGCAGTTCTTC
CDR3aa: CASSPRAGAYNEQFF

d_gene: TRBD2
abundance: many
v_gene: TRBV12-3/TRBV12-4
j_gene: TRBJ2-3
CDR3nt: TGTGCCAGCAGTTTAGGCCCTAGCGGGAACACAGATACGCAGTATTTT
CDR3aa: CASSLGPSGNTDTQYF

d_gene: NA
abundance: few
v_gene: TRBV18
j_gene: TRBJ1-1
CDR3nt: TGTGCCAGTGCCCTTCCTAACACTGAAGCTTTCTTT
CDR3aa: CASALPNTEAFF

d_gene: TRBD2
abundance: NA
v_gene: TRBV24-1
j_gene: TRBJ2-3
CDR3nt: TGTGCCACCAGTCCCGGGACTAGCATACATACGCAGTATTTT
CDR3aa: CATSPGTSIHTQYF

d_gene: NA
abundance: many
v_gene: TRBV9
j_gene: TRBJ1-1
CDR3nt: TGTGCCAGCAGCGTAAAAGGGGCAATGAACACTGAAGCTTTCTTT
CDR3aa: CASSVKGAMNTEAFF

d_gene: TRBD1
abundance: few
v_gene: TRBV20-1
j_gene: TRBJ2-7
CDR3nt: TGCAGTGCTTTAAAACAGGGGCGAAGCTCCTACGAGCAGTACTTC
CDR3aa: CSALKQGRSSYEQYF

d_gene: NA
abundance: many
v_gene: TRBV28
j_gene: TRBJ2-1
CDR3nt: TGTGCCGCCACTAGGGACGCCTCCTACAATGAGCAGTTCTTC
CDR3aa: CAATRDASYNEQFF

d_gene: NA
abundance: NA
v_gene: TRBV5-1
j_gene: TRBJ1-2
CDR3nt: TGCGCCAGCAGCTTGGGGGATCCTAACTATGGCTACACCTTC
CDR3aa: CASSLGDPNYGYTF